Presented here are 10 T cell receptor beta chains from one specimen sequenced in a study of blood T cells in healthy people across ages. The use of a sample-barcoded 5' primer and a J-beta primer mix characterized a second PCR of roughly 7 to 11 cycles. TCRdb processed the 5' RACE reads anew with MiXCR; each CDR3 protein has one entry. This table holds about 1,000,000 distinct CDR3 sequences, 40% to 55% found once. Sequencing was done on a sample of blood. These receptors originate from a woman between 55 and 75 years old in good health.

This clonotype was counted between two and nine times. The rearrangement links TRBV14 to TRBJ2-1, with 7 positions matching TRBD2. V lost 0 bases, J lost 3 bases, and 11 bases stayed unmatched. Germline CDR1 is SGHDN and CDR2 is FVKESK. The CDR3 covers 18 residues. CDR3 loop: CASSQDLPSSGFYNEQFF. The CDR3 DNA sequence: TGTGCCAGCAGCCAAGATTTACCCTCTAGCGGATTCTACAATGAGCAGTTCTTC.

This sequence joins TRBV5-4 and TRBJ2-1; D is unclear. CDR1 is SGHNT and CDR2 is YYREEE in the germline V gene (reference sequence). Trimming shortened V by 2 bases and J by 6 bases, and 3 bases separated the two germline ends. The CDR3 totals 11 residues. CDR3 sequence (DNA): TGTGCCAGCAGCTTCGCCAATGAGCAGTTCTTC. Translated, it gives CASSFANEQFF.

This clonotype was found a few times. V gene TRBV7-2 combines with J gene TRBJ2-7, with 12 bases lining up with TRBD2. After removal of 3 bases from V and 3 bases from J, the junction contained 3 bases not matched to a gene. This CDR3 has 15 residues. CDR1 SGHTA and CDR2 FQGNSA come from the germline V gene. The chain's CDR3 is CASSFGTSGLYEQYF. In DNA, the CDR3 is TGTGCCAGCAGCTTTGGGACTAGCGGGCTCTACGAGCAGTACTTC. The variable domain in full, with the rest retrieved from reference TRBV7-2 and TRBJ2-7, is GAGVSQSPSNKVTEKGKDVELRCDPISGHTALYWYRQSLGQGLEFLIYFQGNSAPDKSGLPSDRFSAERTGGSVSTLTIQRTQQEDSAVYLCASSFGTSGLYEQYFGPGTRLTVT.

This clonotype showed up just a few times. The CDR3 nucleotides read TGTGCCAGCAGTGACCGGGACCGATTCGACGAGCAGTACTTC. This encodes CASSDRDRFDEQYF. The J gene is TRBJ2-7, the V gene TRBV25-1; TRBD1 or TRBD2 may be the D gene (5 bases each). The germline V gene encodes CDR1 MGHDK and CDR2 SYGVNS. This CDR3 has 14 amino acids. Between the trimmed V and J ends, which lost 3 bases and 5 bases, there was a span of 14 bases.

The sample holds a few counts of this clonotype. The CDR3 loop is CASSSDYSDTQYF. Written as DNA, the CDR3 is TGTGCCAGCAGCTCAGACTATTCAGATACGCAGTATTTT. This chain connects TRBV6-5 to TRBJ2-3; weak D call: TRBD2 (5 bases). V gave up 6 bases and J gave up 4 bases, with 11 bases separating them. CDR3 size: 13 residues. CDR1 MNHEY and CDR2 SVGAGI come from the germline V gene.

In its sample, this clonotype was seen a few times. The chain carries TRBV2 and TRBJ2-7; 9 nucleotides align to TRBD2. Germline assignment: CDR1 SNHLY and CDR2 FYNNEI. V gave up 10 bases and J gave up 2 bases; unmatched junction bases: 15. This CDR3 spans 16 amino acids. In nucleotides, the CDR3 is TGTGCCACCGGGACTAGCAGTGCTTTGGGCGCCTACGAGCAGTACTTC. Translated: CATGTSSALGAYEQYF.

V is TRBV20-1 and J is TRBJ2-7; TRBD1 matches 8 bases. Germline trimming cut 6 bases from V and 6 bases from J; bases unmatched to any gene: 7. This CDR3 has 12 amino acids. The V gene's germline CDR1 is DFQATT and CDR2 SNEGSKA (reference sequence). CDR3 bases: TGCAGTGCATCGGACAGGGTCTCCGAGCAGTACTTC. Translation gives CSASDRVSEQYF.

The chain carries TRBV28 and TRBJ1-1, with 8 bases matching TRBD1. This CDR3 spans 16 amino acids. Trimming cost V 6 bases and J 4 bases; bases outside gene matches: 13. Germline V gene data show CDR1 as MDHEN and CDR2 as SYDVKM. CDR3 loop: CASSSGTGGVGTEAFF. The DNA for the CDR3 is TGTGCCAGCAGCTCCGGGACAGGAGGTGTTGGCACTGAAGCTTTCTTT. The full variable domain, rest sourced from reference TRBV28 and TRBJ1-1, is DVKVTQSSRYLVKRTGEKVFLECVQDMDHENMFWYRQDPGLGLRLIYFSYDVKMKEKGDIPEGYSVSREKKERFSLILESASTNQTSMYLCASSSGTGGVGTEAFFGQGTRLTVV.

At least ten counts were recorded for this clonotype. The chain uses TRBV25-1 and TRBJ2-1; D is unresolved. This CDR3 comprises 13 residues. CDR1 and CDR2 (germline): MGHDK, SYGVNS. Between the trimmed V and J ends, which lost 4 bases and 7 bases, there was a span of 11 bases. This CDR3 is CASSGYNENEQFF. The DNA of the CDR3 is TGTGCCAGCAGTGGCTACAACGAAAATGAGCAGTTCTTC.

The chain carries TRBV12-3 or TRBV12-4 and TRBJ2-7; 9 bases align to TRBD2. J was trimmed by 7 bases and V by 5 bases; bases with no gene match: 21. The CDR3 is 18 amino acids. DNA for the CDR3: TGTGCCAGCAGTGGGAAACGGCGGGAGGGCCGGGGGCACAATGAGCAGTACTTC. It codes for CASSGKRREGRGHNEQYF.